This TCR beta chain was retrieved from a study of control samples from healthy donors and cancer patients. This clone was found once. CDR3 length: 14 residues. Germline V CDR1 and CDR2: LGHDT, YNNKEL (reference sequence). V was clipped by 4 bases and J by 11 bases, with 15 bases between them. Sequencing used immunoSEQ multiplex PCR; TCRdb keeps in-frame clones, though not all of them. This table holds approximately 100,000 clones, around 84% found once. Sequences were obtained from PBMCs. J is TRBJ1-6 and V is TRBV3-1 (or the pseudogene TRBV3-2); no reliable D call. This TCR was sampled from an older man with lung cancer. This CDR3 reads CASSLGSVRPPLHF. As DNA, the CDR3 is TGTGCCAGCAGCCTAGGGTCCGTAAGGCCACCCCTCCACTTT.